The source of this T cell receptor (beta chain) is a study of blood T cell repertoires in COVID-19. Only in-frame clones appear in the TCRdb table, and some are missing; sequencing was by immunoSEQ multiplex PCR. The data show some 300,000 clones, 70% to 90% seen once. The CDR3 loop spans 12 amino acids. In germline, CDR1 is SNHLY, CDR2 FYNNEI. Source material: peripheral blood. The chain recombines TRBV2 with TRBJ2-7; 7 nucleotides align to TRBD1. This clonotype was obtained from a woman in her forties or fifties with active or convalescent COVID-19. The CDR3 DNA reads as TGTGCGACCGGGACAGAGTCCTACGAGCAGTACTTC. It specifies CATGTESYEQYF.